This TCR beta chain stems from a study of CD8+ T cells in alopecia areata. Findings and limits, study-wide: Persistence of many expanded lesional clones was seen in scalp and blood during tofacitinib.

The treatment here: oral pan-JAK inhibitor, 5-10 mg twice daily. Extracted RNA was reverse transcribed into cDNA, the sequencing template. Here immunoSEQ multiplex PCR was the method, and the copy in TCRdb shows in-frame clones only, minus some. The data contain some 130,000 clones, more than 40% of them seen just once; the ten biggest clones take up roughly 0.5%. Comment on this clone: Antigen unknown.

The material sequenced was CD4+ T cells sorted from blood, taken at week 4, from a patient treated with tofacitinib. The source of this sequence is a human donor with alopecia areata.

The CDR3 loop is CATSRPRDTQYF. CDR3 in DNA: TGTGCCACCAGCAGGCCCAGGGATACGCAGTATTTT. The genes are TRBV15 and TRBJ2-3; D is uncertain. V lost 3 bases to trimming and J lost 6 bases, with 7 bases between them. This CDR3 contains 12 residues. Germline V CDR1 and CDR2: LNHNV, YYDKDF (reference sequence).